The 20 T cell receptor beta chains below were found in one sample sequenced in a study of T cell responses to AZD1222 COVID-19 vaccine. Assay used: immunoSEQ multiplex PCR; TCRdb lists only in-frame clones, some missing. The repertoire consists of about 130,000 clones, with about 86% occurring once and the leading ten covering around 12%. The input for sequencing was peripheral blood, taken on day 0 of AZD1222 vaccination. These receptors all stem from an adult in good health.

The chain joins TRBV24-1 to TRBJ2-1; D not resolved. Germline V CDR1 and CDR2: KGHDR, SFDVKD. Trimming cost V 4 bases and J 0 bases, with 9 bases left between them. The CDR3 is 15 residues long. DNA for the CDR3: TGTGCCACCAGTGACCCTGGTAGCTCCTACAATGAGCAGTTCTTC. This sequence encodes CATSDPGSSYNEQFF.

The chain links TRBV5-4 to TRBJ1-1; 8 bases map to TRBD1. CDR1 is SGHNT and CDR2 is YYREEE in the germline V gene (reference sequence). The CDR3 is 15 amino acids. V shed 3 bases and J 3 bases; nucleotides not matched to a gene: 7. CDR3 DNA sequence: TGTGCCAGCAGCTACGAGGACAGGGAGGACACTGAAGCTTTCTTT. Protein: CASSYEDREDTEAFF.

This clone has just one count. The CDR3 protein is CASSAQRGTMADTQYF. CDR3 nucleotide sequence: TGTGCCAGCAGCGCTCAGCGGGGGACGATGGCAGATACGCAGTATTTT. V is TRBV11-2 and J is TRBJ2-3; 8 bases are shared with TRBD2. V shed 5 bases, J shed 4 bases, and the junction held 11 bases outside the gene matches. The length of the CDR3 is 16 residues. The germline CDR1 and CDR2 sequences are SGHAT and FQNNGV.

This chain links TRBV2 with TRBJ2-5; D might be TRBD1 (6 bases). Per germline, CDR1 SNHLY and CDR2 FYNNEI. CDR3 length equals 14 residues. V was shortened by 6 bases and J by 2 bases, with 13 bases between the two germline ends. Written as DNA, the CDR3 is TGTGCCAGCAGGCCCGGGACAAGTCAAGAGACCCAGTACTTC. Translated: CASRPGTSQETQYF.

With regard to this clone: The identical CDR3 is also encoded by other nucleotide sequences in the sample. The gene calls are TRBV12-3 or TRBV12-4 and TRBJ1-5; TRBD1 is a possible D gene (6 bases). This CDR3 has 13 amino acids. V was trimmed by 5 bases and J by 2 bases, leaving 7 bases between them. The CDR3 region is CASSAGGNQPQHF. DNA of the CDR3: TGTGCCAGCAGTGCAGGGGGCAATCAGCCCCAGCATTTT.

Here the CDR3 DNA reads TGTGCCAGCAGTACGCGTCCGGGCGGCGGGGAGACCCAGTACTTC. This gives the protein CASSTRPGGGETQYF. V gene TRBV6-5 combines with J gene TRBJ2-5; the D gene is possibly TRBD2 (5 bases). CDR3 length: 15 residues. The V and J ends lost 5 bases and 5 bases respectively, with 18 bases between them. Germline lookup yields CDR1 MNHEY and CDR2 SVGAGI.

The chain employs TRBV25-1 and TRBJ1-2, with a weak D call TRBD1 (5 bases). Between the trimmed V and J ends, which lost 8 bases and 7 bases, there was a span of 17 bases. CDR1 is MGHDK, CDR2 SYGVNS, per germline. The CDR3 sequence is 13 residues long. The CDR3: CASEGQIRGGYTF. As DNA, the CDR3 is TGTGCCAGCGAAGGACAAATTAGAGGTGGCTACACCTTC.

In this sample, this clone turned up once. The V gene is TRBV11-1, the J gene TRBJ1-1; D gene ambiguous. Trimming removed 2 bases at V and 3 bases at J, with 10 bases between. The germline CDR1 and CDR2 sequences are SGHAT and FQDESV (reference sequence). The CDR3 is 14 amino acids. CDR3 bases: TGTGCCAGCAGCTTATTGGGATTGGACACTGAAGCTTTCTTT. It encodes CASSLLGLDTEAFF.

The chain joins TRBV28 to TRBJ1-4; 10 positions agree with TRBD1. CDR3 length: 15 amino acids. V was pared by 6 bases and J by 4 bases, with 5 bases of the junction left unmatched. Germline loops: CDR1 MDHEN, CDR2 SYDVKM. DNA of the CDR3: TGTGCCAGCAGAGCCGGGACAGGGGTTAATGAAAAACTGTTTTTT. Amino acid sequence: CASRAGTGVNEKLFF.

This rearrangement joins TRBV24-1 to TRBJ2-1; D gene unclear. Germline loops: CDR1 KGHDR, CDR2 SFDVKD. The CDR3 has 14 amino acids. Trimming left V 6 bases short and J 9 bases short, with 17 bases between. The CDR3 spells CATSTPGITGEQFF. CDR3 coding DNA: TGTGCCACCAGTACCCCAGGAATAACGGGTGAGCAGTTCTTC.

The chain recombines TRBV5-1 with TRBJ2-3; TRBD2 matches at 11 bases. J gave up 3 bases and V 0 bases, and 9 bases lay outside the gene matches. The germline V gene encodes CDR1 SGHRS and CDR2 YFSETQ. The CDR3 runs to 18 residues. Here the CDR3 DNA reads TGCGCCAGCAGCTTGGGGCTAGCGGGAGGTATCGGTACAGATACGCAGTATTTT. It translates to CASSLGLAGGIGTDTQYF.

This clone appeared a single time. The genes are TRBV6-5 and TRBJ2-2; TRBD1 might be the D (7 bases). The V end lost 6 bases, the J end lost 6 bases, and 8 bases lay between the germline ends. The CDR3 contains 12 residues. The germline CDR1 and CDR2 sequences are MNHEY and SVGAGI. The CDR3: CASSRGAGELFF. The CDR3, as DNA: TGTGCCAGCAGCAGGGGGGCCGGGGAGCTGTTTTTT.

This chain links TRBV11-2 with TRBJ2-5; D uncertain. V shed 5 bases and J shed 0 bases, with 16 bases lying between them. Germline CDR1 reads SGHAT; CDR2 reads FQNNGV. The CDR3 has 16 amino acids. The CDR3 loop reads CASSRFASEYQETQYF. CDR3 DNA sequence: TGTGCCAGCAGCCGCTTCGCGAGCGAGTACCAAGAGACCCAGTACTTC.

In this sample, this clone is medium-sized (0.01 to 0.1%). The rearrangement joins TRBV28 to TRBJ1-4, with 8 bases fitting TRBD1. This CDR3 has 15 amino acids. J gave up 8 bases and V 7 bases, and 12 bases lay outside the gene matches. Looked up from germline, CDR1 is MDHEN and CDR2 is SYDVKM. The DNA for the CDR3 is TGTGCCAGCACTATCCCCCAGGGGGCGGGGGAAAAACTGTTTTTT. It is translated as CASTIPQGAGEKLFF.

This clone showed up just once. V gene TRBV4-3 combines with J gene TRBJ2-7; 8 bases are a match to TRBD1. With V trimmed by 0 bases and J by 3 bases, 7 bases remained unmatched. The CDR3 is 16 residues long. CDR1 and CDR2 (germline): LGHNA, YSLEER. CDR3 DNA: TGCGCCAGCAGCCAAGATGGGAGACAGGGGATCTACGAGCAGTACTTC. As protein: CASSQDGRQGIYEQYF.

The gene calls are TRBV2 and TRBJ2-1; TRBD2 agrees at 9 bases. The germline gives CDR1 SNHLY, CDR2 FYNNEI. The J segment lost 13 bases and the V segment lost 5 bases, leaving 6 bases of the junction unmatched. The CDR3 consists of 12 residues. The CDR3 DNA is TGTGCCAGCAGTCTGATAGCGGGGGAACAGTTCTTC. Protein: CASSLIAGEQFF.

About this clone itself: One end of the junction is discordant with germline, which a read error may explain. The chain carries TRBV6-2 or TRBV6-3 and TRBJ2-5; a possible D gene is TRBD2 (5 bases). The CDR3 length is 15 residues. Germline CDR1 and CDR2: MNHEY and SVGEGT. This chain's CDR3 is CASSPGIKNQETQYF. CDR3 DNA sequence: TGTGCCAGCAGTCCCGGGATAAAGAACCAGGAGACCCAGTACTTC.

The rearrangement joins TRBV5-5 to TRBJ2-7; 11 nucleotides match TRBD1. Germline V gene data show CDR1 as SGHKS and CDR2 as YYEKEE (reference sequence). The CDR3 is made up of 15 amino acids. V lost 2 bases and J lost 1; bases outside the gene matches: 2. Written as DNA, the CDR3 is TGTGCCAGCAGCTTAGGACAGGGGGCGTCCTACGAGCAGTACTTC. Protein sequence: CASSLGQGASYEQYF.

CDR3 amino acids: CASSLGGGPDTQYF. The DNA for the CDR3 is TGTGCCAGCAGCTTAGGTGGGGGCCCGGATACGCAGTATTTT. The chain employs TRBV7-9 and TRBJ2-3; the D gene is possibly TRBD1 (6 bases). There are 14 residues in the CDR3. CDR1 SEHNR and CDR2 FQNEAQ come from the germline V gene (reference sequence). The germline V and J ends were trimmed by 1 base and 6 bases, with 11 bases remaining between them.

The chain is built from TRBV4-1 and TRBJ1-1; D is uncertain. Per germline, CDR1 MGHRA and CDR2 YSYEKL. V was clipped by 4 bases and J by 3 bases, with 12 bases between them. There are 14 residues in the CDR3. CDR3 bases: TGCGCCAGCAGCCCCCGTTGGGCCTACACTGAAGCTTTCTTT. Translating it yields CASSPRWAYTEAFF.